This entry features one T cell receptor (beta chain) sequence. Its antigen is not known. The authors made the TRB cDNA libraries by 5' RACE using UMI labels. TCRdb re-analyzed the 5' RACE reads; it lists each CDR3 protein once, without DNA. Recorded for this sample: 100,000 to 150,000 distinct CDR3 sequences. This entry comes from a study of CXCR3-negative and CXCR3-positive naive CD8 T cells. The CDR3 runs 13 residues. Germline assignment: CDR1 DFQATT and CDR2 SNEGSKA (reference sequence). Study-level findings and limits: For naive cells, CXCR3-negative and CXCR3-positive subsets had similar TRBV-TRBJ usage; for memory cells, usage differed.

The clonotype was recovered from a human donor in good health. Some clones in this sample may be carry-over from other donors' samples. The chain recombines TRBV20-1 with TRBJ1-1. The material sequenced was naive CXCR3- CD8+ T cells from blood. This sample's subset: CD45RO-CCR7+CD27+CD95- naive CD8+ T cells lacking CXCR3 (TNR3-). CDR3 residues: CSAVAVVGTEASF.